The sequence of this T cell receptor (beta chain) was determined in a study of T-cell reconstitution after alpha-beta-depleted transplantation in children. In its sample, this clonotype was seen many times. Its specificity is unknown. It was with unique molecular identifiers that the TCRbeta library was prepared. TCRdb analysed the PCR reads with MiXCR anew, one entry per CDR3 protein. This table has a few hundred thousand distinct CDR3 sequences, 5.5% to 7% appearing once. Findings and limits, study-wide: T-cell counts and diversity were attributed mostly to newly produced T cells one year after transplant.

This CDR3 is built from 14 residues. Deletions cut 8 bases from V and 7 bases from J, with 24 bases between. CDR1 and CDR2 (germline): DFQATT, SNEGSKA (reference sequence). The sequencing here drew on PBMCs, taken before TCRalphabeta/CD19-depleted stem cell transplant. The V call is TRBV20-1, the J call TRBJ2-7; D is undetermined. The receptor comes from a boy under 10 years old with acute lymphoblastic leukemia, due to receive a stem cell transplant. CDR3 loop: CSTGVRLSKGEQYF. DNA of the CDR3: TGCAGTACCGGTGTGAGGCTCTCCAAAGGGGAGCAGTACTTC.